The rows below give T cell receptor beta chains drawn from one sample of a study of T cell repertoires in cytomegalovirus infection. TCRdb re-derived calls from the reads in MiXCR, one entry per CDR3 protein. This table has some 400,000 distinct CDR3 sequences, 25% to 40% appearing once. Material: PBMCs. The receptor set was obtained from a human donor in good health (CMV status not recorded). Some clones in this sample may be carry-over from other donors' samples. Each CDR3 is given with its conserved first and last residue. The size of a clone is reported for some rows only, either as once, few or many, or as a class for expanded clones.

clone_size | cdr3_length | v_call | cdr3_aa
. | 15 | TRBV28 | CASSSLGQGKGEQYF
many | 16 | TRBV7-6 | CASSTTRRGGYNEQFF
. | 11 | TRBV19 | CASGTVSEQYF
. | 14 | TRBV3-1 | CASSQAGAFTEAFF
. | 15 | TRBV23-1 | CASSQFTGPYNEQFF
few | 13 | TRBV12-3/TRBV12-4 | CASRRVEQETQYF
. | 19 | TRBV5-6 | CASIPGQGARSISYNEQFF
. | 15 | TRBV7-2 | CASSLVSSATGQLFF
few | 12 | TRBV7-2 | CASSFDVDTQYF
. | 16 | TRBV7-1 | CASSQTGTKNTGELFF
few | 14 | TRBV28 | CASSLYEGLYGYTF
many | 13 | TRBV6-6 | CASWERGAPLAFF
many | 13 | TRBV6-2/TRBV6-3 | CASSYYLRGGYTF
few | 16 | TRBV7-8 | CASSASSGGNTDTQYF
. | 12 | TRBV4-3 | CASSQDQGEQFF
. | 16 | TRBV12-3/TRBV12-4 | CASSLRSGGRVNEQFF
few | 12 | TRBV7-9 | CASSLATYEQYF
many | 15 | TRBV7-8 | CASSLGTVSNQPQHF
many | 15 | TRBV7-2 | CASSSIVSPGQPQHF
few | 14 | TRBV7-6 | CASSFSSGNNEQFF
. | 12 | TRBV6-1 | CASTPGAYEHYF
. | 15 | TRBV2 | CASTGPPPRTGELFF
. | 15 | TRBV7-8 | CVSSKMTGPHQPQHF
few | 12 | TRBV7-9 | CASSSDGPEAFF
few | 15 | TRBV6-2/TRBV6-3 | CASIDSTGGTDTQYF
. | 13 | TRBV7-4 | CASSGAAPYEQYF
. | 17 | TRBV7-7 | CASRNKTSGGLLGEQFF
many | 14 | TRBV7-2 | CASSLIGGTETQYF
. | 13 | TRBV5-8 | CASSGRGTRGYTF